The 27 T cell receptor beta chains below all came from one sample that was sequenced in a study of T cells in Graves' hyperthyroidism and ophthalmopathy. Amplified TCR beta CDR3 regions came from RNA transcripts. The HTBI primer set drove a first-round RT-PCR of the TCR CDR3. TCRdb passed the multiplex PCR reads through MiXCR, listing each CDR3 protein once. In the table there are hundreds of thousands of distinct CDR3 sequences, roughly 46% of which are singletons. Material for sequencing was peripheral blood or thyroid tissue (not recorded which). These receptor sequences come from a woman between 18 and 29 years old with Graves' hyperthyroidism.

The rearrangement links TRBV7-9 to TRBJ1-1; the D gene is possibly TRBD1 (5 bases). V was cut by 6 bases and J by 3 bases, with 20 bases left in between. Germline V lookup: CDR1 SEHNR, CDR2 FQNEAQ (reference sequence). The CDR3 contains 16 residues. The CDR3 DNA follows: TGTGCCAGCAGACCTGACAGTTGGGGGGTGGACACTGAAGCTTTCTTT. This encodes CASRPDSWGVDTEAFF.

This chain uses TRBV7-8 with TRBJ1-3; D remains ambiguous. The germline V and J ends were trimmed by 1 base and 4 bases, with 8 bases remaining between them. The CDR3 extends over 14 amino acids. Germline CDR1 reads SGHVS; CDR2 reads FQNEAQ. As DNA, the CDR3 is TGTGCCAGCAGCTTAGAAAACGGAGGAAACACCATATATTTT. This encodes CASSLENGGNTIYF. Full variable domain (missing parts from reference TRBV7-8 and TRBJ1-3): GAGVSQSPRYKVAKRGQDVALRCDPISGHVSLFWYQQALGQGPEFLTYFQNEAQLDKSGLPSDRFFAERPEGSVSTLKIQRTQQEDSAVYLCASSLENGGNTIYFGEGSWLTVV.

This clonotype was detected ten times or more. This chain links TRBV19 with TRBJ2-6, with D hard to call. Between the trimmed V and J ends, which lost 6 bases and 1 base, there was a span of 4 bases. The CDR3 sequence is 13 residues long. The germline V gene encodes CDR1 LNHDA and CDR2 SQIVND (reference sequence). CDR3 in DNA: TGTGCCAGTAGGAGGTCTGGGGCCAACGTCCTGACTTTC. As protein: CASRRSGANVLTF.

This clonotype occurred a few times. V gene TRBV11-1 combines with J gene TRBJ1-5, with 7 bases matching TRBD1. Germline values: CDR1 SGHAT, CDR2 FQDESV (reference sequence). The V segment lost 5 bases and the J segment 3 bases; nucleotides outside the gene matches: 13. The CDR3 is 17 residues long. The CDR3 loop reads CASSRFVQGTINQPQHF. CDR3 in DNA: TGTGCCAGCAGCCGCTTTGTACAGGGGACTATCAATCAGCCCCAGCATTTT.

This clonotype was seen repeatedly, ten times or more. The rearrangement links TRBV25-1 to TRBJ1-5; no definite D call. V was shortened by 8 bases and J by 5 bases, with 4 bases between the two germline ends. In germline, CDR1 is MGHDK, CDR2 SYGVNS. This CDR3 is 10 amino acids long. The CDR3 protein is CASGDQPQHF. In DNA form, the CDR3 reads TGTGCCAGCGGGGATCAGCCCCAGCATTTT.

The chain combines TRBV6-1 with TRBJ1-1; no clear D. Trimming took off 6 bases at V and 1 base at J, with 12 bases between the two ends. Germline lookup yields CDR1 MNHNS and CDR2 SASEGT. The CDR3 runs 14 residues. The CDR3 protein is CASSRAGRNTEAFF. In DNA form, the CDR3 reads TGTGCCAGCAGCCGAGCGGGCCGGAACACTGAAGCTTTCTTT.

This chain connects TRBV7-9 to TRBJ2-7; TRBD2 matches at 9 bases. CDR3 length equals 14 residues. J gave up 4 bases and V 2 bases, and 3 bases lay outside the gene matches. Germline-derived CDR1 and CDR2 are SEHNR and FQNEAQ (reference sequence). The CDR3 bases are TGTGCCAGCAGCTTAAGACTAGCGGTTTACGAGCAGTACTTC. Protein sequence: CASSLRLAVYEQYF.

The V call is TRBV7-2, the J call TRBJ1-2; D unresolved. The CDR3 has 15 amino acids. Trimming removed 5 bases from V and 5 bases from J, with 18 bases in between. Germline V gene data show CDR1 as SGHTA and CDR2 as FQGNSA. CDR3 loop: CASSQRAGSDYGYTF. DNA of the CDR3: TGTGCCAGCAGCCAAAGAGCGGGAAGCGATTATGGCTACACCTTC.

This clonotype was observed a few times. J is TRBJ2-5 and V is TRBV5-1; 7 bases align to TRBD1. CDR3 length: 15 residues. J lost 1 base, V lost 4 bases, and 7 bases had no gene match. CDR1 and CDR2 (germline): SGHRS, YFSETQ. CDR3 protein: CASSRTGQTQETQYF. As DNA, the CDR3 is TGCGCCAGCAGCAGGACAGGTCAGACCCAAGAGACCCAGTACTTC.

This clonotype was seen a few times. V usage is TRBV7-6 and J usage is TRBJ2-2, with 9 bases fitting TRBD2. From germline, CDR1 is SGHVS and CDR2 FNYEAQ. The CDR3 sequence is 16 residues long. Germline trimming cut 5 bases from V and 3 bases from J; bases unmatched to any gene: 7. The CDR3 sequence: CASSLEAGGYTGELFF. The CDR3 region has the DNA TGTGCCAGCAGCCTTGAAGCGGGAGGCTACACCGGGGAGCTGTTTTTT.

This clonotype has a handful of counts. This chain connects TRBV9 to TRBJ1-2, with 7 bases matching TRBD1. V shed 3 bases and J 3 bases; nucleotides not matched to a gene: 11. The CDR3 contains 16 residues. Looked up from germline, CDR1 is SGDLS and CDR2 is YYNGEE. The CDR3 DNA is TGTGCCAGCAGCGCACTTGTGACAGGGATAGACTATGGCTACACCTTC. Translated, it gives CASSALVTGIDYGYTF. The variable domain in full, with the rest retrieved from reference TRBV9 and TRBJ1-2, is DSGVTQTPKHLITATGQRVTLRCSPRSGDLSVYWYQQSLDQGLQFLIQYYNGEERAKGNILERFSAQQFPDLHSELNLSSLELGDSALYFCASSALVTGIDYGYTFGSGTRLTVV.

This clonotype was found a few times. The CDR3 loop is CASSSRGLAGVGEQYF. The CDR3 DNA is TGTGCCAGCAGCTCGCGGGGTCTAGCGGGGGTAGGCGAGCAGTACTTC. The rearrangement joins TRBV7-6 to TRBJ2-7; 10 bases align to TRBD2. J lost 6 bases, V lost 4 bases, and 12 bases had no gene match. Germline CDR1 SGHVS, CDR2 FNYEAQ. The CDR3 totals 16 residues. The full variable domain, rest sourced from reference TRBV7-6 and TRBJ2-7, is GAGVSQSPRYKVTKRGQDVALRCDPISGHVSLYWYRQALGQGPEFLTYFNYEAQQDKSGLPNDRFSAERPEGSISTLTIQRTEQRDSAMYRCASSSRGLAGVGEQYFGPGTRLTVT.

Note on this clonotype: Just one base apart from a much larger clone, this may be a read error. As DNA, the CDR3 is TGCAGTACTAGGGAGGGTGGAAACACCATATATTTT. As protein: CSTREGGNTIYF. The rearrangement uses TRBV20-1 and TRBJ1-3; D gene uncertain. This CDR3 is built from 12 residues. Germline CDR1 and CDR2: DFQATT and SNEGSKA (reference sequence).

Ten or more counts support this clonotype. The J gene is TRBJ1-3, the V gene TRBV12-3 or TRBV12-4; tentative D call: TRBD1 (6 bases). The CDR3 covers 14 residues. Between the trimmed V and J ends, which lost 5 bases and 14 bases, there was a span of 22 bases. CDR3 amino acids: CASSPRQDPLNVYF. In nucleotides, the CDR3 is TGTGCCAGCAGTCCTCGACAGGATCCACTTAACGTATATTTT.

This clonotype was seen ten or more times. The chain uses TRBV12-3 or TRBV12-4 and TRBJ1-5; D is undetermined. Trimming cost V 1 base and J 4 bases, with 11 bases left between them. The CDR3 has 15 residues. CDR3 region: CASSLGTGWNQPQHF. In DNA form, the CDR3 reads TGTGCCAGCAGTTTAGGCACGGGGTGGAATCAGCCCCAGCATTTT.

The J gene is TRBJ1-1, the V gene TRBV29-1; no clear D gene. CDR1 and CDR2 from the germline V gene are SQVTM and ANQGSEA. There are 10 residues in the CDR3. With 8 bases removed from V and 1 base from J, the gap between germline ends came to 5 bases. The CDR3 DNA follows: TGCAGCAACTCGAACACTGAAGCTTTCTTT. It specifies CSNSNTEAFF.

This clonotype showed up just a few times. The DNA of the CDR3 is TGTGCCAGCAGCTTTATTTTCCACGCCAGTGGGCAGCCCCAGCATTTT. Its translation is CASSFIFHASGQPQHF. V and J are TRBV7-9 and TRBJ1-5; D unclear. This CDR3 region has 16 residues. Between the trimmed V and J ends, which lost 3 bases and 7 bases, there was a span of 19 bases. Germline CDR1 reads SEHNR; CDR2 reads FQNEAQ (reference sequence).

This clonotype was counted many times. The chain links TRBV7-9 to TRBJ2-7; D gene uncertain. With 8 bases removed from V and 5 bases from J, the gap between germline ends came to 16 bases. CDR3 length equals 13 residues. Germline CDR1 reads SEHNR; CDR2 reads FQNEAQ (reference sequence). The CDR3 DNA follows: TGTGCCAGCGCGGAGTACCTAGACGACGAGCAGTACTTC. Protein sequence: CASAEYLDDEQYF.

V usage is TRBV20-1 and J usage is TRBJ2-7; 11 bases are shared with TRBD2. This CDR3 is 15 amino acids long. V trimming: 0 bases; J trimming: 5 bases; junction bases outside the gene matches: 6. The germline CDR1 and CDR2 sequences are DFQATT and SNEGSKA (reference sequence). The DNA for the CDR3 is TGCAGTGCTAGAGATTGGCTAGCGGGAGGTCACGAGCAGTACTTC. Translated: CSARDWLAGGHEQYF.

This clonotype was detected a few times. The chain employs TRBV29-1 and TRBJ1-2; 9 bases match TRBD1. Per the germline V gene, CDR1 is SQVTM and CDR2 is ANQGSEA. Germline trimming cut 6 bases from V and 4 bases from J; bases unmatched to any gene: 15. This CDR3 has 16 residues. This CDR3 is CSVAPGGTGTSYGYTF. In nucleotides, the CDR3 is TGCAGCGTCGCCCCCGGTGGGACAGGGACGTCCTATGGCTACACCTTC.

The chain is built from TRBV5-1 and TRBJ1-2; 9 bases are shared with TRBD1. The length of the CDR3 is 15 residues. The germline V gene has CDR1 SGHRS and CDR2 YFSETQ. V was clipped by 2 bases and J by 6 bases; unmatched bases: 8. The CDR3 coding sequence is TGCGCCAGCAGCTTTTTGGAACAGGGGGCCAATGGCTACACCTTC. Its translation: CASSFLEQGANGYTF.

This clonotype was seen only a few times. The gene calls are TRBV11-2 and TRBJ2-5, with 8 bases identical to TRBD2. The length of the CDR3 is 15 residues. The junction had 10 bases not matched to a gene; V was cut back by 5 bases and J by 5 bases. Germline lookup yields CDR1 SGHAT and CDR2 FQNNGV. The CDR3 spells CASSVRTSFLETQYF. CDR3 nucleotides: TGTGCCAGCAGCGTTCGGACTAGCTTCCTGGAGACCCAGTACTTC.

The chain carries TRBV5-1 and TRBJ2-7, with 9 nucleotides matching TRBD1. Losses at the gene ends were 3 bases for V and 2 bases for J; bases not matched to a gene: 6. The germline CDR1 and CDR2 sequences are SGHRS and YFSETQ. The CDR3 has 15 amino acids. CDR3 amino acids: CASSSGTGTAYEQYF. The CDR3 bases are TGCGCCAGCAGCTCCGGGACAGGGACGGCCTACGAGCAGTACTTC.

This clonotype was recorded many times. The chain is built from TRBV15 and TRBJ2-5, with D maybe TRBD2 (5 bases). This CDR3 is 15 amino acids long. In germline, CDR1 is LNHNV, CDR2 YYDKDF (reference sequence). Trimming shortened V by 0 bases and J by 1 base, and 9 bases separated the two germline ends. Here the CDR3 DNA reads TGTGCCACCAGCAGAGATGGAGGCGGCCAAGAGACCCAGTACTTC. The encoded protein is CATSRDGGGQETQYF.

The chain carries TRBV29-1 and TRBJ1-6, with D hard to call. Germline loops: CDR1 SQVTM, CDR2 ANQGSEA. The CDR3 has 13 residues. V lost 4 bases and J lost 8, with 12 bases in between. The CDR3 DNA sequence: TGCAGCGTTGGCCTTGGGGAGGATTCACCCCTCCACTTT. Its translation: CSVGLGEDSPLHF.

The rearrangement joins TRBV29-1 to TRBJ1-1, with D perhaps TRBD1 (5 bases). Germline CDR1 and CDR2: SQVTM and ANQGSEA. V lost 4 bases, J lost 5 bases, and 14 bases lay in between. The CDR3 is 13 amino acids. The CDR3 spells CSVVTDLRTEAFF. In DNA form, the CDR3 reads TGCAGCGTTGTGACAGACCTGAGAACTGAAGCTTTCTTT.

This clonotype was observed a handful of times. The rearrangement joins TRBV7-2 to TRBJ2-7; 8 bases line up with TRBD1. The germline gives CDR1 SGHTA, CDR2 FQGNSA. CDR3 length equals 15 residues. V was clipped by 5 bases and J by 3 bases; unmatched bases: 9. The CDR3 sequence: CASSQLTGVLYEQYF. For the CDR3, the DNA is TGTGCCAGCAGCCAACTGACAGGGGTGCTCTACGAGCAGTACTTC.